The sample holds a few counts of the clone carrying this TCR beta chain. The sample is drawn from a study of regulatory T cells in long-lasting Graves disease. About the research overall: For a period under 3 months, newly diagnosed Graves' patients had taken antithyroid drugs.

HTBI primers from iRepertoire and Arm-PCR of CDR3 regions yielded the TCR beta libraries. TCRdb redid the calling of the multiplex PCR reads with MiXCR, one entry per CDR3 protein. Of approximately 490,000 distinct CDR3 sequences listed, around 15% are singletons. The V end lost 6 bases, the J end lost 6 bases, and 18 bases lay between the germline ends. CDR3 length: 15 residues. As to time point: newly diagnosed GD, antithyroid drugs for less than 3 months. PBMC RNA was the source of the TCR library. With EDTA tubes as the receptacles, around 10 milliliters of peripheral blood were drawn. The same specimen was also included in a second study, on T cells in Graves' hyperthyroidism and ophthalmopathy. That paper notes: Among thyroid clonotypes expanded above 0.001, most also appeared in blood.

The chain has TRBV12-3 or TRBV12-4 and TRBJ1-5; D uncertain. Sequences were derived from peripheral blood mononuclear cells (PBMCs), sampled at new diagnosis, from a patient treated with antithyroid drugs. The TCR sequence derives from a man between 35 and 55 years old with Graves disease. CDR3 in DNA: TGTGCCAGCAGCCTAGGCCGGCCAATTCGTCAGCCCCAGCATTTT. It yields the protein CASSLGRPIRQPQHF.